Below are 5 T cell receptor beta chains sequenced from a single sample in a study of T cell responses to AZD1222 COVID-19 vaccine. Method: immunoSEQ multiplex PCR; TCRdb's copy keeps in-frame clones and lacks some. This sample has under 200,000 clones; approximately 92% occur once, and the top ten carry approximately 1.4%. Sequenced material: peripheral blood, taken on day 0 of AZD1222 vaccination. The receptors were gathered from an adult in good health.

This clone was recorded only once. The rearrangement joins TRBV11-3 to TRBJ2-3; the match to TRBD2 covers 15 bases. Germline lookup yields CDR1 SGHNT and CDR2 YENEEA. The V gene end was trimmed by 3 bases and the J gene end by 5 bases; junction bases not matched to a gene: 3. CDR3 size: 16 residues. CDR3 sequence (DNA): TGTGCCAGCAGCTTCGGGACTAGCGGGGGGTTAGATACGCAGTATTTT. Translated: CASSFGTSGGLDTQYF.

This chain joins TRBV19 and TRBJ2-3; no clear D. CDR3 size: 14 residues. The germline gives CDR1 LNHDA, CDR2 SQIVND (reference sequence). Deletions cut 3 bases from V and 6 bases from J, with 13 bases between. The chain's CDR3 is CASSMGAVLDTQYF. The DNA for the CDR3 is TGTGCCAGTAGTATGGGCGCGGTGTTGGATACGCAGTATTTT.

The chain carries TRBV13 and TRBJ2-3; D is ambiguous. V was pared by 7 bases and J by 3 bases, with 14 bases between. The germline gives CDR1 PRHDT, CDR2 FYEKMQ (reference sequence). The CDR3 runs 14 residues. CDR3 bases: TGTGCCAGCACCGAAGGTATTCATACAGATACGCAGTATTTT. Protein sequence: CASTEGIHTDTQYF.

CDR3 bases: TGTGCCAGCTCACCACCGGTCGGGGACACCATCTCTGGGGCCAACGTCCTGACTTTC. The encoded protein is CASSPPVGDTISGANVLTF. This chain links TRBV18 with TRBJ2-6; tentatively, D is TRBD1 (6 bases). CDR1 KGHSH and CDR2 LQKENI come from the germline V gene. This CDR3 has 19 residues. Trimming removed 0 bases from V and 0 bases from J, with 15 bases in between.

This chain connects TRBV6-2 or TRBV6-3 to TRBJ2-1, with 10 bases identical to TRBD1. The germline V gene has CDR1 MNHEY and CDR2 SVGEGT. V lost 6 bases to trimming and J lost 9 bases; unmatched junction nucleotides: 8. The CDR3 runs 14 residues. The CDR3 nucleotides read TGTGCCAGCAGCTCCGGGACAGGGGCCAGTGAGCAGTTCTTC. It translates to CASSSGTGASEQFF.